Below, one T cell receptor beta chain is given with its context. Using its own MiXCR run on the 5' RACE reads, TCRdb lists one record per CDR3 protein. The sample records tens of thousands of distinct CDR3 sequences, around 9.3% being singletons. Germline CDR1 WSHSY, CDR2 SAAADI. Trimming removed 4 bases at V and 6 bases at J, with 11 bases between. This CDR3 has 13 amino acids. This record belongs to a study of early T cells in non-severe SARS-CoV-2 infection. Study summary: Alpha and beta chains were unpaired, from unsorted whole-blood bulk RNA.

The source is an adult who was a healthcare worker with PCR-confirmed SARS-CoV-2 infection or an uninfected control (not recorded which). The rearrangement uses TRBV10-2 and TRBJ2-3; a weak D match, TRBD1 (6 bases). The sequencing input was whole blood. The CDR3 reads CASSVVQGDTQYF. DNA for the CDR3: TGCGCCAGCAGTGTCGTCCAGGGGGATACGCAGTATTTT.